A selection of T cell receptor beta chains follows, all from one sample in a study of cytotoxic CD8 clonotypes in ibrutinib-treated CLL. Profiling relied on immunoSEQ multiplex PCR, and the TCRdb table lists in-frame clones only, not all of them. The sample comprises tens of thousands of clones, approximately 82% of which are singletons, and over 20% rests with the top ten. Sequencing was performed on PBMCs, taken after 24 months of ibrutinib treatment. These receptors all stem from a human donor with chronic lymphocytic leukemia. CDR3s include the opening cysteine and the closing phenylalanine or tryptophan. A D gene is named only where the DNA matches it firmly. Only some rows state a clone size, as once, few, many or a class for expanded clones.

cdr3_nt: TGTGCCAGCAGCTTAGCGGGAGGGGGGGAGACCCAGTACTTC; cdr3_aa: CASSLAGGGETQYF; j_call: TRBJ2-5; clone_size: NA; d_call: NA; v_call: TRBV7-9
cdr3_nt: TGTGCCAGCAGCCCGACAGGGGGCGTCTATGGCTACACCTTC; cdr3_aa: CASSPTGGVYGYTF; j_call: TRBJ1-2; clone_size: NA; d_call: TRBD1; v_call: TRBV27
cdr3_nt: TGTGCCAGCAGTAACCCCGGGACACCAAGCACAGATACGCAGTATTTT; cdr3_aa: CASSNPGTPSTDTQYF; j_call: TRBJ2-3; clone_size: few; d_call: NA; v_call: TRBV6-6
cdr3_nt: TGTGCCAGCAGTGAACTGGGTAGTCGGGCTACTCGCGATGAGCAGTTCTTC; cdr3_aa: CASSELGSRATRDEQFF; j_call: TRBJ2-1; clone_size: NA; d_call: NA; v_call: TRBV6-1
cdr3_nt: TGTGCCAGCAGCCAAGTACCAGGGGGCAATGAAAAACTGTTTTTT; cdr3_aa: CASSQVPGGNEKLFF; j_call: TRBJ1-4; clone_size: NA; d_call: TRBD1; v_call: TRBV4-2
cdr3_nt: TGTGCCAGCAGCCGTAGACAGTATGGGGAGACCCAGTACTTC; cdr3_aa: CASSRRQYGETQYF; j_call: TRBJ2-5; clone_size: once; d_call: NA; v_call: TRBV7-6
cdr3_nt: TGTGCCAGCAGCCAGGCATCAGCGGGAATTAACTACGAGCAGTACTTC; cdr3_aa: CASSQASAGINYEQYF; j_call: TRBJ2-7; clone_size: NA; d_call: TRBD2; v_call: TRBV7-2
cdr3_nt: TGTGCCAGCAGTAAGAGGGGGGGTTTAAGGGAAGCTTTCTTT; cdr3_aa: CASSKRGGLREAFF; j_call: TRBJ1-1; clone_size: NA; d_call: NA; v_call: TRBV6-5
cdr3_nt: TGTGCCAGCAGCTCGGGACAGGCCTCGGGGCAGTACTTC; cdr3_aa: CASSSGQASGQYF; j_call: TRBJ2-7; clone_size: NA; d_call: TRBD1; v_call: TRBV28
cdr3_nt: TGTGCCAGCAGAACCTCTGACACTAACCATGGCTACACCTTC; cdr3_aa: CASRTSDTNHGYTF; j_call: TRBJ1-2; clone_size: NA; d_call: NA; v_call: TRBV7-9
cdr3_nt: TGTGCCAGCAGCTCTCCGGGACAGGGGTTTTTTTCCTACACCGGGGAGCTGTTTTTT; cdr3_aa: CASSSPGQGFFSYTGELFF; j_call: TRBJ2-2; clone_size: NA; d_call: TRBD1; v_call: TRBV27
cdr3_nt: TGTGCCAGCAGTCAATCAGGATTAGGCTACACCTTC; cdr3_aa: CASSQSGLGYTF; j_call: TRBJ1-2; clone_size: NA; d_call: NA; v_call: TRBV27
cdr3_nt: TGTGCCAGCAGCTTAGAATCCTGGGACCTTAGACGTTACACCGGGGAGCTGTTTTTT; cdr3_aa: CASSLESWDLRRYTGELFF; j_call: TRBJ2-2; clone_size: NA; d_call: NA; v_call: TRBV7-9
cdr3_nt: TGTGCCAGCAATTATCCGGGACGAGCTTTCTTT; cdr3_aa: CASNYPGRAFF; j_call: TRBJ1-1; clone_size: few; d_call: NA; v_call: TRBV28
cdr3_nt: TGTGCCAGCAGCTACGGACAGGGGACCTACGAGCAGTACTTC; cdr3_aa: CASSYGQGTYEQYF; j_call: TRBJ2-7; clone_size: few; d_call: TRBD1; v_call: TRBV7-2
cdr3_nt: TGCGCCAGCAGCTCCGCTGACAGGACGAACACTGAAGCTTTCTTT; cdr3_aa: CASSSADRTNTEAFF; j_call: TRBJ1-1; clone_size: NA; d_call: NA; v_call: TRBV5-1
cdr3_nt: TGTGCCAGCAGCGTTACCTCCCGGGACAGCGGCTATGGCTACACCTTC; cdr3_aa: CASSVTSRDSGYGYTF; j_call: TRBJ1-2; clone_size: NA; d_call: TRBD1; v_call: TRBV9
cdr3_nt: TGTGCCAGCACTAATTATGAAGTCTACGAGCAGTACTTC; cdr3_aa: CASTNYEVYEQYF; j_call: TRBJ2-7; clone_size: NA; d_call: NA; v_call: TRBV6-1
cdr3_nt: TGTGCCAGCAGCCGGACGGACAGGGGAACTGAAGCTTTCTTT; cdr3_aa: CASSRTDRGTEAFF; j_call: TRBJ1-1; clone_size: NA; d_call: TRBD1; v_call: TRBV11-2
cdr3_nt: TGCAGCGCGAAGACAGCTCGTAATGAAAAACTGTTTTTT; cdr3_aa: CSAKTARNEKLFF; j_call: TRBJ1-4; clone_size: NA; d_call: NA; v_call: TRBV29-1
cdr3_nt: TGTGCCAGCAGCGTTGCGGGACAGGCCTACAATGAGCAGTTCTTC; cdr3_aa: CASSVAGQAYNEQFF; j_call: TRBJ2-1; clone_size: NA; d_call: TRBD1; v_call: TRBV11-2
cdr3_nt: TGCAGCGTTGCTCCTTGGACAGTTAACACCGGGGAGCTGTTTTTT; cdr3_aa: CSVAPWTVNTGELFF; j_call: TRBJ2-2; clone_size: NA; d_call: NA; v_call: TRBV29-1
cdr3_nt: TGTGCCAGCAGCTTGGTACCTAGCGACTACTCCTACAATGAGCAGTTCTTC; cdr3_aa: CASSLVPSDYSYNEQFF; j_call: TRBJ2-1; clone_size: NA; d_call: NA; v_call: TRBV5-6
cdr3_nt: TGTGCCAGCTCACCACTTAGGACAGGTAGCACAGATACGCAGTATTTT; cdr3_aa: CASSPLRTGSTDTQYF; j_call: TRBJ2-3; clone_size: NA; d_call: TRBD1; v_call: TRBV18
cdr3_nt: TGCAGTGCAGACCGAACAGATACGCAGTATTTT; cdr3_aa: CSADRTDTQYF; j_call: TRBJ2-3; clone_size: NA; d_call: NA; v_call: TRBV20-1
cdr3_nt: TGTGCCAGCAGCTTAGTCCCCCCAGAGACCCAGTACTTC; cdr3_aa: CASSLVPPETQYF; j_call: TRBJ2-5; clone_size: NA; d_call: NA; v_call: TRBV11-1
cdr3_nt: TGCAGCGTTGAGCGGGAGGGCCATACCGGGGAGCTGTTTTTT; cdr3_aa: CSVEREGHTGELFF; j_call: TRBJ2-2; clone_size: once; d_call: TRBD2; v_call: TRBV29-1
cdr3_nt: TGTGCCAGCCGCCGAGCGGGAGATCCCGGGGCCAACGTCCTGACTTTC; cdr3_aa: CASRRAGDPGANVLTF; j_call: TRBJ2-6; clone_size: NA; d_call: TRBD2; v_call: TRBV5-6
cdr3_nt: TGTGCCTGGTCCCGGACAGGACTGTCCTACGAGCAGTACTTC; cdr3_aa: CAWSRTGLSYEQYF; j_call: TRBJ2-7; clone_size: NA; d_call: TRBD1; v_call: TRBV30
cdr3_nt: TGTGCCAGCAGTTTATCGGCCAGCGTTAGCAACGAGCAGTACTTC; cdr3_aa: CASSLSASVSNEQYF; j_call: TRBJ2-7; clone_size: once; d_call: NA; v_call: TRBV27
cdr3_nt: TGTGCCAGCAGGATAGGGGTGAGCACAGATACGCAGTATTTT; cdr3_aa: CASRIGVSTDTQYF; j_call: TRBJ2-3; clone_size: NA; d_call: NA; v_call: TRBV6-1
cdr3_nt: TGCGCCAGCAGTGAGGGGACTAATGAAAAACTGTTTTTT; cdr3_aa: CASSEGTNEKLFF; j_call: TRBJ1-4; clone_size: NA; d_call: NA; v_call: TRBV10-1
cdr3_nt: TGTGCCAGTAGTCCACAGGGGATTAACTATGGCTACACCTTC; cdr3_aa: CASSPQGINYGYTF; j_call: TRBJ1-2; clone_size: NA; d_call: TRBD1; v_call: TRBV19
cdr3_nt: TGTGCCAGCAGGTCGTTGGGGACAGAACACAATGAGCAGTTCTTC; cdr3_aa: CASRSLGTEHNEQFF; j_call: TRBJ2-1; clone_size: NA; d_call: TRBD1; v_call: TRBV27
cdr3_nt: TGTGCCAGCAGGGTGGTAACAGCCGATAGGGCTAACTATGGCTACACCTTC; cdr3_aa: CASRVVTADRANYGYTF; j_call: TRBJ1-2; clone_size: NA; d_call: NA; v_call: TRBV14
cdr3_nt: TGTGCCAGCAGCTTGCGGAGTAGCGGGAGCTGGGATACGCAGTATTTT; cdr3_aa: CASSLRSSGSWDTQYF; j_call: TRBJ2-3; clone_size: NA; d_call: TRBD2; v_call: TRBV11-3
cdr3_nt: TGTGCCAGCAGCCAGGGGGCCAGGGGCGGGGAGCTGTTTTTT; cdr3_aa: CASSQGARGGELFF; j_call: TRBJ2-2; clone_size: NA; d_call: TRBD1; v_call: TRBV5-4
cdr3_nt: TGTGCCAGCAGTGCAACTACGGGGCAGCGGGGGAATGAGCAGTTCTTC; cdr3_aa: CASSATTGQRGNEQFF; j_call: TRBJ2-1; clone_size: NA; d_call: TRBD2; v_call: TRBV27
cdr3_nt: TGCGCCAGCAGCTTAAGCGGACCTGGAAACACCATATATTTT; cdr3_aa: CASSLSGPGNTIYF; j_call: TRBJ1-3; clone_size: NA; d_call: NA; v_call: TRBV5-1
cdr3_nt: TGCGCCAGCCGACCCGCCACCGGTGGCTATGGCTACACCTTC; cdr3_aa: CASRPATGGYGYTF; j_call: TRBJ1-2; clone_size: NA; d_call: NA; v_call: TRBV5-1